The 8 T cell receptor beta chains in this list originate from one sample, sequenced in a study of T cell responses to AZD1222 COVID-19 vaccine. Measured with immunoSEQ multiplex PCR; TCRdb has only the in-frame clones, and not every one. There are 100,000 to 150,000 clones in the sample; around nine tenths occur only once, and about 1.5% lies in the top ten. The source material was peripheral blood, sampled on day 0 of AZD1222 vaccination. The receptors come from an adult in good health.

The V call is TRBV7-2, the J call TRBJ1-6; D is ambiguous. V was pared by 5 bases and J by 9 bases, with 8 bases between. The CDR3 contains 12 residues. Germline V gives CDR1 SGHTA, CDR2 FQGNSA. The CDR3 loop reads CASSLVPSPLHF. In DNA, the CDR3 is TGTGCCAGCAGCCTGGTCCCTTCACCCCTCCACTTT.

CDR3 nucleotide sequence: TGTGCCAGCAGCTGGGGGACGACTGAAGCTTTCTTT. Its protein is CASSWGTTEAFF. The J gene is TRBJ1-1, the V gene TRBV5-5; a weak D match, TRBD1 (5 bases). This CDR3 has 12 amino acids. Trimming left V 3 bases short and J 5 bases short, with 8 bases between. The germline gives CDR1 SGHKS, CDR2 YYEKEE (reference sequence).

The gene calls are TRBV4-3 and TRBJ1-2, with no clear D. Trimming left V 0 bases short and J 7 bases short, with 9 bases between. The CDR3 is 13 amino acids. The germline V gene has CDR1 LGHNA and CDR2 YSLEER. The CDR3 DNA reads as TGCGCCAGCAGCCAAGATGTCGGCATTGGCTACACCTTC. This sequence encodes CASSQDVGIGYTF.

The chain has TRBV28 and TRBJ1-1, with 8 positions matching TRBD1. Germline V gene lookup returns CDR1 MDHEN and CDR2 SYDVKM. This CDR3 spans 14 amino acids. Unmatched junction bases numbered 8, after V lost 6 bases and J lost 5 bases. The CDR3 region is CASRPGGGRTEAFF. The CDR3 bases are TGTGCCAGCAGACCAGGGGGCGGAAGGACTGAAGCTTTCTTT. Variable domain in full (rest from reference TRBV28 and TRBJ1-1): DVKVTQSSRYLVKRTGEKVFLECVQDMDHENMFWYRQDPGLGLRLIYFSYDVKMKEKGDIPEGYSVSREKKERFSLILESASTNQTSMYLCASRPGGGRTEAFFGQGTRLTVV.

The chain recombines TRBV4-3 with TRBJ1-6, with TRBD1 matching over 7 bases. The CDR3 extends over 18 amino acids. From germline, CDR1 is LGHNA and CDR2 YSLEER. V lost 3 bases and J lost 5; bases outside the gene matches: 13. In nucleotides, the CDR3 is TGCGCCAGCAGCCAGCGCCCCGGGACAGCGACTAATAATTCACCCCTCCACTTT. Its protein is CASSQRPGTATNNSPLHF.

The chain is built from TRBV30 and TRBJ2-7; D is unclear. Deletions cut 5 bases from V and 4 bases from J, with 18 bases between. This CDR3 region has 14 residues. Germline loops: CDR1 GTSNPN, CDR2 SVGIG (reference sequence). CDR3 in amino acids: CAWWAFDHGYEQYF. The CDR3 DNA follows: TGTGCCTGGTGGGCCTTTGATCATGGGTACGAGCAGTACTTC.

V gene TRBV7-7 combines with J gene TRBJ2-7; unclear D gene. Germline V lookup: CDR1 SSHAT, CDR2 FNYEAQ (reference sequence). The CDR3 loop spans 11 amino acids. V shed 5 bases and J shed 6 bases, with 8 bases lying between them. CDR3: CASSPCCEQYF. CDR3 bases: TGTGCCAGCAGCCCTTGCTGCGAGCAGTACTTC.

This chain uses TRBV28 with TRBJ2-1; weak D call: TRBD2 (5 bases). In germline, CDR1 is MDHEN, CDR2 SYDVKM. Trimming left V 6 bases short and J 5 bases short, with 17 bases between. The CDR3 is made up of 15 amino acids. The CDR3, as DNA: TGTGCCAGCAGGATCCGGGATTCACTCCACAATGAGCAGTTCTTC. Its translation: CASRIRDSLHNEQFF.